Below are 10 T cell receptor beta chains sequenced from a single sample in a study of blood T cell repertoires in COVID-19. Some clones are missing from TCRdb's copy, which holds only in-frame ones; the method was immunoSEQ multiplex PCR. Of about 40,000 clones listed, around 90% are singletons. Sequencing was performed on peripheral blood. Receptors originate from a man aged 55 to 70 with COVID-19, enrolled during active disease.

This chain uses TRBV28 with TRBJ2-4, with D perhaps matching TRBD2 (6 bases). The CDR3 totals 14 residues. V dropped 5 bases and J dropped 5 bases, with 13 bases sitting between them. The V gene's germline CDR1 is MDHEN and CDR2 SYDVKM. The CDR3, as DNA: TGTGCCAGCAGTCCGACCGGGACTCAAAACATTCAGTACTTC. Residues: CASSPTGTQNIQYF.

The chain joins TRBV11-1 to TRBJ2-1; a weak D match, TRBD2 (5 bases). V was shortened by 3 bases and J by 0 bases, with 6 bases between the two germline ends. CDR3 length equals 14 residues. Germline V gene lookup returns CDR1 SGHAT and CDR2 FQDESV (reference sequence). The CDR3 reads CASSLGSSYNEQFF. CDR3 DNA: TGTGCCAGCAGCTTGGGGAGCTCCTACAATGAGCAGTTCTTC.

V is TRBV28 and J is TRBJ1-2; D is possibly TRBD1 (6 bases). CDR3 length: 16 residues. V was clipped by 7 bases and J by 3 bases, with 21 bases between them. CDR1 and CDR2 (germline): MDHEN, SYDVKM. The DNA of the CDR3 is TGTGCCAGCACCCCCCCAGGGGCCTCTGGGGACTATGGCTACACCTTC. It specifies CASTPPGASGDYGYTF.

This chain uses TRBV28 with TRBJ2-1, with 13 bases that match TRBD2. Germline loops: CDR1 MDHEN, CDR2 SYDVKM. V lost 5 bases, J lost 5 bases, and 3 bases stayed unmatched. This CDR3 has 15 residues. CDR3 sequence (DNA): TGTGCCAGCAGTCTCGGACTAGCGGGAGACAATGAGCAGTTCTTC. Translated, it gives CASSLGLAGDNEQFF.

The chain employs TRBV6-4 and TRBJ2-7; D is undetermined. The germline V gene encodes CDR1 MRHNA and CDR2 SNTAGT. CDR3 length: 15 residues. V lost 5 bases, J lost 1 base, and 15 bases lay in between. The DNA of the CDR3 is TGTGCCAGCAGTAAGATAGCTAAGAAGTCCTACGAGCAGTACTTC. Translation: CASSKIAKKSYEQYF.

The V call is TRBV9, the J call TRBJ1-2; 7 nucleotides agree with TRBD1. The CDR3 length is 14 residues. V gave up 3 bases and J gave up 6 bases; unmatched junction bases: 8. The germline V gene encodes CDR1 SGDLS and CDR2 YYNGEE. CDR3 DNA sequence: TGTGCCAGCAGCGCCGGGACAGCCGGCGATGGCTACACCTTC. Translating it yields CASSAGTAGDGYTF.

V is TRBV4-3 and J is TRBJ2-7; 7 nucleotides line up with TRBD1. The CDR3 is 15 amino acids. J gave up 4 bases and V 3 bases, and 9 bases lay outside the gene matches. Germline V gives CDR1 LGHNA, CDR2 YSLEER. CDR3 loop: CASSHQTGTEYEQYF. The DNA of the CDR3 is TGCGCCAGCAGCCACCAGACCGGGACAGAATACGAGCAGTACTTC.

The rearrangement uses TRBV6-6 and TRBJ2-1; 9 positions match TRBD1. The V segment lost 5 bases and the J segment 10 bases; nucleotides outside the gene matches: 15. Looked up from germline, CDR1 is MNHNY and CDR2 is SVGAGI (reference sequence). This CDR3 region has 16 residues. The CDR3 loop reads CASSPSHPVDRGEQFF. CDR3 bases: TGTGCCAGCAGTCCTTCTCATCCCGTGGACAGGGGCGAGCAGTTCTTC.

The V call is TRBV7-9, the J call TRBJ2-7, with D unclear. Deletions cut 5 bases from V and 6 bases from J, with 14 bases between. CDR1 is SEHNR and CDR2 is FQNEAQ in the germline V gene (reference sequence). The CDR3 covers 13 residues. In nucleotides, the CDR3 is TGTGCCAGCAGCCCCCAGGTCTCTGGCGAGCAGTACTTC. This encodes CASSPQVSGEQYF.

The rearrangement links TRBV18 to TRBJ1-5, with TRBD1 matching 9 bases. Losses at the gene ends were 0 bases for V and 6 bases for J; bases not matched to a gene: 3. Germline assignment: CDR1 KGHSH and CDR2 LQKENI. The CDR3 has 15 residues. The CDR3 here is CASSPPGTGSQPQHF. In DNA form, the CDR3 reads TGTGCCAGCTCACCACCCGGGACAGGGAGTCAGCCCCAGCATTTT. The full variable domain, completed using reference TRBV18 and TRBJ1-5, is NAGVMQNPRHLVRRRGQEARLRCSPMKGHSHVYWYRQLPEEGLKFMVYLQKENIIDESGMPKERFSAEFPKEGPSILRIQQVVRGDSAAYFCASSPPGTGSQPQHFGDGTRLSIL.